What follows are 26 T cell receptor beta chains derived from one specimen sequenced in a study of cytomegalovirus exposure and HLA in healthy donors (dated by TCRdb to 2015 to 2018). The method was the immunoSEQ multiplex PCR assay. For the multiplex PCR, a mixture combining 60 forward primers for TCR Vbeta segments and 13 reverse primers for TCR Jbeta segments was used. Drawn from immuneACCESS, this table holds only the in-frame rearrangements with V and J called that TCRdb kept. Clones are partly lost; checked studies trace under half to an unresolved V gene and leave the rest unexplained. The table kept for this sample lists 130,000 or so clones. Jointly, the top ten make up 2.2% of the sample. The sequencing input was PBMCs. These TCRs come from a woman aged 18-30 years in good health and CMV-seronegative.

The chain uses TRBV28 and TRBJ2-7; maybe TRBD2 (5 bases). The CDR3 runs 12 residues. V was pared by 2 bases and J by 3 bases, with 5 bases between. Per germline, CDR1 MDHEN and CDR2 SYDVKM. The CDR3 reads CASSLEGYEQYV. CDR3 nucleotide sequence: TGTGCCAGCAGTTTAGAGGGCTACGAGCAGTACGTC.

The chain is built from TRBV4-2 and TRBJ2-3; 12 nucleotides line up with TRBD2. The germline V gene encodes CDR1 LGHNA and CDR2 YNFKEQ. The CDR3 spans 16 residues. Unmatched junction bases numbered 2, after V lost 0 bases and J lost 4 bases. The CDR3 loop is CASSQELAGGPDTQYF. The DNA of the CDR3 is TGTGCCAGCAGCCAAGAACTAGCGGGAGGTCCAGATACGCAGTATTTT.

The chain couples TRBV5-1 to TRBJ2-3; 9 bases are a match to TRBD2. This CDR3 contains 15 residues. Germline V gene sequence: CDR1 SGHRS, CDR2 YFSETQ. The junction had 2 bases not matched to a gene; V was cut back by 3 bases and J by 0 bases. The CDR3 region is CASSSGLASTDTQYF. The CDR3 nucleotides read TGCGCCAGCAGCTCCGGACTAGCGAGCACAGATACGCAGTATTTT.

The rearrangement links TRBV6-6 to TRBJ1-4; a possible D gene is TRBD1 (5 bases). V was clipped by 6 bases and J by 5 bases, with 16 bases between them. Germline V lookup: CDR1 MNHNY, CDR2 SVGAGI (reference sequence). The CDR3 has 15 residues. CDR3: CASSLPTDTNEKLFF. CDR3 nucleotides: TGTGCCAGCAGCCTTCCGACAGACACAAATGAAAAACTGTTTTTT.

The V call is TRBV4-2, the J call TRBJ2-3, with D maybe TRBD2 (6 bases). The CDR3 totals 16 residues. The V end lost 1 base, the J end lost 0 bases, and 11 bases lay between the germline ends. Germline CDR1 reads LGHNA; CDR2 reads YNFKEQ. CDR3 sequence reads: CASSQVTSSSTDTQYF. CDR3 DNA sequence: TGTGCCAGCAGCCAAGTAACTAGCAGTAGCACAGATACGCAGTATTTT.

This sequence joins TRBV7-6 and TRBJ2-2, with 8 bases aligning to TRBD1. V lost 5 bases and J lost 7; bases outside the gene matches: 12. CDR3 length: 16 residues. Germline V gene data show CDR1 as SGHVS and CDR2 as FNYEAQ. The CDR3 loop reads CASSLDQGAQGGELFF. In DNA form, the CDR3 reads TGTGCCAGCAGCCTAGACCAGGGGGCGCAAGGCGGGGAGCTGTTTTTT.

This chain joins TRBV7-6 and TRBJ2-5, with 7 bases lining up with TRBD1. This CDR3 region has 18 residues. After removal of 5 bases from V and 2 bases from J, the junction contained 17 bases not matched to a gene. From germline, CDR1 is SGHVS and CDR2 FNYEAQ. CDR3 protein: CASSDRQGRKTGQETQYF. In DNA form, the CDR3 reads TGTGCCAGCAGCGATAGACAGGGAAGAAAGACAGGACAAGAGACCCAGTACTTC.

The V and J genes are TRBV7-3 and TRBJ2-5; 11 bases agree with TRBD2. The germline V gene has CDR1 SGHTA and CDR2 FQGTGA. This CDR3 comprises 15 residues. Trimming took 5 bases from V and 1 from J; bases not matched to a gene: 3. CDR3 amino acids: CASSLGTSGQETQYF. CDR3 nucleotides: TGTGCCAGCAGCCTCGGGACTAGCGGCCAAGAGACCCAGTACTTC.

This chain joins TRBV5-4 and TRBJ2-5; unclear D gene. The CDR3 covers 13 residues. CDR1 SGHNT and CDR2 YYREEE come from the germline V gene (reference sequence). Trimming left V 4 bases short and J 0 bases short, with 7 bases between. DNA of the CDR3: TGTGCCAGCAGCCTTACTCACCAAGAGACCCAGTACTTC. It is translated as CASSLTHQETQYF.

The V gene is TRBV11-2, the J gene TRBJ1-1, with a tentative D call TRBD1 (5 bases). The germline CDR1 and CDR2 sequences are SGHAT and FQNNGV. CDR3 length: 15 amino acids. The V end lost 5 bases, the J end lost 5 bases, and 18 bases lay between the germline ends. The CDR3 loop is CASSPRGGAGTEAFF. DNA for the CDR3: TGTGCCAGCAGCCCCCGGGGAGGGGCCGGGACTGAAGCTTTCTTT.

V is TRBV30 and J is TRBJ2-1; 7 nucleotides line up with TRBD2. The CDR3 runs 16 residues. Germline V gene lookup returns CDR1 GTSNPN and CDR2 SVGIG (reference sequence). The trim removed 6 bases at V and 3 bases at J, leaving 14 bases unmatched. The CDR3 spells CACLTKRSGHYNEQFF. The CDR3 nucleotides are TGTGCCTGTCTCACTAAGCGTAGCGGGCACTACAATGAGCAGTTCTTC.

The chain carries TRBV7-9 and TRBJ1-2; 8 positions agree with TRBD1. Germline V gene sequence: CDR1 SEHNR, CDR2 FQNEAQ (reference sequence). The CDR3 extends over 14 amino acids. V shed 5 bases and J 6 bases; nucleotides not matched to a gene: 8. CDR3 in DNA: TGTGCCAGCAGCCTTGGACAGGGTAGGAATGGCTACACCTTC. Amino acid sequence: CASSLGQGRNGYTF.

V gene TRBV9 combines with J gene TRBJ2-1, with 14 bases aligning to TRBD2. Germline CDR1 reads SGDLS; CDR2 reads YYNGEE. The CDR3 loop spans 16 amino acids. The V and J ends lost 4 bases and 10 bases, in that order; junction bases with no gene match: 10. The CDR3 region is CASSLSGTSGRREQFF. The CDR3 DNA follows: TGTGCCAGCAGCCTTAGTGGGACTAGCGGGAGAAGAGAGCAGTTCTTC.

V is TRBV30 and J is TRBJ1-3, with TRBD1 matching 7 bases. CDR3 length: 11 amino acids. Germline values: CDR1 GTSNPN, CDR2 SVGIG (reference sequence). J lost 7 bases, V lost 8 bases, and 5 bases had no gene match. The CDR3 DNA follows: TGTGCCGGTGACAGGGACAACACCATATATTTT. Its translation: CAGDRDNTIYF.

V and J are TRBV18 and TRBJ1-1; 7 bases agree with TRBD1. The V and J ends lost 2 bases and 8 bases, in that order; junction bases with no gene match: 14. This CDR3 has 16 amino acids. Germline V gene sequence: CDR1 KGHSH, CDR2 LQKENI. CDR3 in DNA: TGTGCCAGCTCACCAATCGGACAGGACCTTACTTTAGAAGCTTTCTTT. Protein product: CASSPIGQDLTLEAFF.

The chain joins TRBV11-2 to TRBJ2-7; D ambiguous. The CDR3 extends over 13 amino acids. Germline V CDR1 and CDR2: SGHAT, FQNNGV. Trimming took off 2 bases at V and 3 bases at J, with 8 bases between the two ends. CDR3 coding DNA: TGTGCCAGCAGCTTACTTACCAACTACGAGCAGTACGTC. Its protein product is CASSLLTNYEQYV.

The chain couples TRBV5-6 to TRBJ2-2; D unclear. Germline V gene lookup returns CDR1 SGHDT and CDR2 YYEEEE. Trimming stripped 5 bases from V and 5 bases from J, with 7 bases between. The CDR3 runs 12 residues. The CDR3 DNA reads TGTGCCAGCAGTCTTTTAACCGGGGAGCTGTTTTTT. Translated, it gives CASSLLTGELFF.

The DNA for the CDR3 is TGCGCCAGCAGCCAAGGGACTAGCGGAAACAATGAGCAGTTCTTC. It translates to CASSQGTSGNNEQFF. This sequence joins TRBV4-1 and TRBJ2-1; the match to TRBD2 covers 10 bases. Germline-derived CDR1 and CDR2 are MGHRA and YSYEKL. The J segment lost 5 bases and the V segment lost 1 base, leaving 2 bases of the junction unmatched. The CDR3 runs to 15 residues.

The chain employs TRBV5-4 and TRBJ2-6, with D tentatively TRBD1 (6 bases). Trimming shortened V by 0 bases and J by 4 bases, and 11 bases separated the two germline ends. Germline CDR1 is SGHNT and CDR2 is YYREEE (reference sequence). This CDR3 comprises 16 residues. The CDR3, as DNA: TGTGCCAGCAGCTTGGCACAGGGCCCCGGGGCCAACGTCCTGACTTTC. Protein: CASSLAQGPGANVLTF.

The chain combines TRBV5-1 with TRBJ2-2, with TRBD2 as a possible D gene (5 bases). Germline V gene lookup returns CDR1 SGHRS and CDR2 YFSETQ. This CDR3 region has 15 residues. V was trimmed by 5 bases and J by 0 bases, leaving 11 bases between them. The CDR3 loop reads CASSFGAANTGELFF. CDR3 sequence (DNA): TGCGCCAGCAGTTTCGGAGCGGCGAACACCGGGGAGCTGTTTTTT.

CDR3 DNA: TGTGCCAGCAGCTTAGGAGGGACTAGCGGATTCTACGAGCAGTACTTC. This translates into CASSLGGTSGFYEQYF. The chain is built from TRBV7-2 and TRBJ2-7; 11 bases line up with TRBD2. Germline CDR1 SGHTA, CDR2 FQGNSA. The CDR3 extends over 16 amino acids. With 1 base clipped from V and 3 bases from J, the junction kept 5 bases outside the gene matches.

V usage is TRBV19 and J usage is TRBJ2-1, with 11 bases that match TRBD2. V was clipped by 7 bases and J by 7 bases; unmatched bases: 9. CDR1 and CDR2 from the germline V gene are LNHDA and SQIVND (reference sequence). The CDR3 runs to 15 residues. The CDR3 loop is CASNIAGGPGNEQFF. CDR3 nucleotide sequence: TGTGCCAGTAACATAGCGGGAGGGCCGGGGAATGAGCAGTTCTTC.

CDR3 sequence: CASSLRVTSGSEGSGEQFF. The CDR3 DNA reads TGCGCCAGCAGCTTGAGGGTGACTAGCGGGAGTGAGGGGTCTGGTGAGCAGTTCTTC. J is TRBJ2-1 and V is TRBV5-1; TRBD2 agrees at 12 bases. Germline assignment: CDR1 SGHRS and CDR2 YFSETQ. This CDR3 has 19 residues. Losses at the gene ends were 1 base for V and 9 bases for J; bases not matched to a gene: 17.

The gene calls are TRBV2 and TRBJ2-3; D gene uncertain. V was trimmed by 0 bases and J by 0 bases, leaving 4 bases between them. This CDR3 has 14 residues. Per germline, CDR1 SNHLY and CDR2 FYNNEI. This CDR3 reads CASSEALSTDTQYF. The CDR3 DNA reads as TGTGCCAGCAGTGAAGCACTCAGCACAGATACGCAGTATTTT.

V and J are TRBV11-3 and TRBJ2-5, with 7 bases aligning to TRBD1. The CDR3 covers 14 residues. V trimming: 7 bases; J trimming: 2 bases; junction bases outside the gene matches: 7. Germline-derived CDR1 and CDR2 are SGHNT and YENEEA. DNA of the CDR3: TGTGCCAGCAACACCGGACAGGCACAAGAGACCCAGTACTTC. Its protein is CASNTGQAQETQYF.

The chain employs TRBV12-5 and TRBJ1-1; D call uncertain. Per germline, CDR1 LGHNT and CDR2 FRNRAP. V dropped 6 bases and J dropped 5 bases, with 13 bases sitting between them. This CDR3 comprises 13 residues. This CDR3 reads CASGPPPGTEAFF. For the CDR3, the DNA is TGTGCTAGTGGGCCCCCCCCGGGGACTGAAGCTTTCTTT. Together with reference TRBV12-5 and TRBJ1-1, the CDR3 gives the full variable domain: DARVTQTPRHKVTEMGQEVTMRCQPILGHNTVFWYRQTMMQGLELLAYFRNRAPLDDSGMPKDRFSAEMPDATLATLKIQPSEPRDSAVYFCASGPPPGTEAFFGQGTRLTVV.